The clone carrying this T cell receptor beta chain is medium-sized. Thyroid surgery took place with no prior treatment in any patient. The CDR3 spans 16 residues. Germline loops: CDR1 MDHEN, CDR2 SYDVKM. Trimming cost V 3 bases and J 1 base; bases outside gene matches: 5. These data belong to a study of metastatic and nonmetastatic thyroid tumors. TCRdb called clones again from the PCR reads with MiXCR. Of 29,000 or so clones listed, 4% to 5% are singletons. Sequenced input: blood. This TCR derives from a female donor with papillary thyroid cancer or a benign thyroid nodule (not recorded which). Some clones in this sample may be carry-over from other donors' samples. The V and J genes are TRBV28 and TRBJ2-2; 7 bases fit TRBD1. The chain's CDR3 is CASSLPGTVNTGELFF. The CDR3 nucleotides are TGTGCCAGCAGTTTGCCCGGGACAGTGAACACCGGGGAGCTGTTTTTT.